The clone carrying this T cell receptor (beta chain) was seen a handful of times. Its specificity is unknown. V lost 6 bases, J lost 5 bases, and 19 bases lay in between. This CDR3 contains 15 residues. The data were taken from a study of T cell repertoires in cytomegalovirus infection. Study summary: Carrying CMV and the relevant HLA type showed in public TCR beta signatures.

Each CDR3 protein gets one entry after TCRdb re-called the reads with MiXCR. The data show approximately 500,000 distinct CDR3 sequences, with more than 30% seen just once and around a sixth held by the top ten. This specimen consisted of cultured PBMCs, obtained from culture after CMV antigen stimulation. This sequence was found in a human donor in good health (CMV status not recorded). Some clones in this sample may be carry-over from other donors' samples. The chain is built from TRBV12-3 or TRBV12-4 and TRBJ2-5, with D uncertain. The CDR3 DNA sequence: TGTGCCAGCAGGATGAGCAGGAAGCCCTGGGAGACCCAGTACTTC. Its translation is CASRMSRKPWETQYF.